Presented here are 13 T cell receptor beta chains from one specimen sequenced in a study of T-cell reconstitution after alpha-beta-depleted transplantation in children. Unique molecular identifiers were built into the TCRbeta library. TCRdb itself ran the PCR reads through MiXCR, one entry per CDR3 protein. The data show 500,000 to 750,000 distinct CDR3 sequences, 10% to 15% seen once. The sequences come from PBMCs, mostly from graft donor cells, collected 360 days after TCRalphabeta/CD19-depleted stem cell transplant. The receptors stem from a male patient between 10 and 17 years old who had a stem cell transplant for acute myeloid leukemia, so the T cells may come from the graft donor.

V and J are TRBV10-3 and TRBJ1-2, with D uncertain. The V end lost 4 bases, the J end lost 0 bases, and 9 bases lay between the germline ends. Germline values: CDR1 ENHRY, CDR2 SYGVKD. The CDR3 covers 14 residues. For the CDR3, the DNA is TGTGCCATCAGTGTCGGGCAAGCTAACTATGGCTACACCTTC. Its protein is CAISVGQANYGYTF.

This clonotype was counted between two and nine times. V gene TRBV6-1 combines with J gene TRBJ2-1, with 12 bases aligning to TRBD2. V shed 6 bases, J shed 9 bases, and the junction held 6 bases outside the gene matches. CDR1 MNHNS and CDR2 SASEGT come from the germline V gene. This CDR3 has 14 residues. CDR3 amino acids: CASSPPGLAGEQFF. The CDR3 DNA is TGTGCCAGCAGCCCCCCGGGACTAGCGGGTGAGCAGTTCTTC.

The CDR3 sequence is CASSLRGGGSGANVLTF. In DNA, the CDR3 is TGTGCCAGCAGCCTCCGAGGGGGCGGCTCTGGGGCCAACGTCCTGACTTTC. The chain has TRBV7-3 and TRBJ2-6, with 7 bases matching TRBD1. V was clipped by 5 bases and J by 0 bases; unmatched bases: 7. The germline gives CDR1 SGHTA, CDR2 FQGTGA. The length of the CDR3 is 17 residues.

This clonotype was seen more than once but under ten times. The chain is built from TRBV28 and TRBJ2-5; 7 bases match TRBD2. Germline values: CDR1 MDHEN, CDR2 SYDVKM. The J segment lost 3 bases and the V segment lost 7 bases, leaving 8 bases of the junction unmatched. The CDR3 has 14 amino acids. Here the CDR3 DNA reads TGTGCCAGCACTGGCCGGGCGGGAGAAGAGACCCAGTACTTC. It translates to CASTGRAGEETQYF.

V usage is TRBV18 and J usage is TRBJ2-3; no firm D call. Germline CDR1 KGHSH, CDR2 LQKENI. Trimming shortened V by 3 bases and J by 2 bases, and 12 bases separated the two germline ends. The CDR3 extends over 15 amino acids. This CDR3 is CASSPRAGHTDTQYF. In DNA form, the CDR3 reads TGTGCCAGCTCACCCCGGGCAGGCCACACAGATACGCAGTATTTT.

Of note for this clonotype: Since a much larger clone is just one base distant, this may be a read error. The chain has TRBV6-1 and TRBJ2-2; 9 bases align to TRBD2. The V gene's germline CDR1 is MNHNS and CDR2 SASEGT. CDR3 length: 17 amino acids. V lost 5 bases and J lost 9; bases outside the gene matches: 16. For the CDR3, the DNA is TGTGCCAGCAGTCAGACTAGCGGCCCCTTGGGGACCAGGGAGCTGTTTTTT. It codes for CASSQTSGPLGTRELFF.

This clonotype was detected ten times or more. This sequence joins TRBV10-3 and TRBJ1-2; perhaps TRBD1 as D (5 bases). This CDR3 is 16 amino acids long. V dropped 4 bases and J dropped 1 base, with 16 bases sitting between them. The germline CDR1 and CDR2 sequences are ENHRY and SYGVKD. The chain's CDR3 is CAISVGLDNINYGYTF. CDR3 bases: TGTGCCATCAGTGTAGGTCTGGACAACATTAACTATGGCTACACCTTC.

This clonotype came up a few times. V is TRBV5-1 and J is TRBJ2-1; 13 nucleotides align to TRBD2. This CDR3 comprises 16 residues. V gave up 4 bases and J gave up 6 bases; unmatched junction bases: 7. Germline assignment: CDR1 SGHRS and CDR2 YFSETQ. CDR3 DNA: TGCGCCAGCAGCCGAGAGGGACTAGCGGGGCTCAATGAGCAGTTCTTC. Its protein product is CASSREGLAGLNEQFF.

The V call is TRBV11-2, the J call TRBJ1-2; D might be TRBD1 (5 bases). Trimming took 0 bases from V and 8 from J, leaving 10 bases between them. This CDR3 spans 13 amino acids. Germline lookup yields CDR1 SGHAT and CDR2 FQNNGV. CDR3: CASSLDPGPGYTF. The DNA for the CDR3 is TGTGCCAGCAGCTTAGATCCGGGGCCCGGCTACACCTTC.

This clonotype has more than one count but fewer than ten. The chain uses TRBV11-3 and TRBJ1-1; no definite D call. This CDR3 is built from 13 residues. CDR1 and CDR2 (germline): SGHNT, YENEEA. With 2 bases removed from V and 4 bases from J, the gap between germline ends came to 8 bases. The CDR3 DNA is TGTGCCAGCAGCTTATCCCATTTCACTGAAGCTTTCTTT. Its protein product is CASSLSHFTEAFF.

This chain connects TRBV21-1 to TRBJ2-4; the D segment call TRBD1 is taken from the table without a DNA check. TRBV21-1 is classified as a pseudogene. The CDR3 extends over 20 amino acids. The CDR3 nucleotides are TGTGCCAGCAGCAAAACGTGGAAACAGGGGGCGCAGAAAGCCAAAAACATTCAGTACTTC. This encodes CASSKTWKQGAQKAKNIQYF.

This clonotype was picked up a small number of times. The chain carries TRBV13 and TRBJ2-1; 11 bases agree with TRBD2. The CDR3 extends over 18 amino acids. Germline V gives CDR1 PRHDT, CDR2 FYEKMQ (reference sequence). V lost 0 bases to trimming and J lost 2 bases; unmatched junction nucleotides: 6. CDR3 amino acids: CASSLGPLAGGAYNEQFF. CDR3 nucleotide sequence: TGTGCCAGCAGCTTAGGACCCTTAGCGGGAGGGGCCTACAATGAGCAGTTCTTC.

The chain uses TRBV7-2 and TRBJ2-1; 7 bases map to TRBD2. V lost 8 bases and J lost 2; bases outside the gene matches: 6. The CDR3 has 14 amino acids. Looked up from germline, CDR1 is SGHTA and CDR2 is FQGNSA. The DNA for the CDR3 is TGTGCCAGCGGCCTGGGGAGGGCCTACAATGAGCAGTTCTTC. It yields the protein CASGLGRAYNEQFF.